This passage covers 5 T cell receptor beta chains from one sample sequenced in a study of blood T cell repertoires in COVID-19. Only in-frame clones appear in the TCRdb table, and some are missing; sequencing was by immunoSEQ multiplex PCR. This sample yields 150,000 to 160,000 clones, of which about four fifths are seen a single time; over 0.5% belongs to the top ten. The sample comprised peripheral blood. These TCRs come from a man in his sixties with acute or convalescent COVID-19.

The chain couples TRBV20-1 to TRBJ1-2; D is perhaps TRBD1 (6 bases). Germline V gene data show CDR1 as DFQATT and CDR2 as SNEGSKA (reference sequence). The CDR3 spans 11 residues. Trimming stripped 3 bases from V and 8 bases from J, with 10 bases between. CDR3: CSARRQDGYTF. DNA of the CDR3: TGCAGTGCTAGGAGACAGGACGGCTACACCTTC.

V is TRBV24-1 and J is TRBJ2-1; perhaps TRBD2 as D (6 bases). V shed 5 bases and J shed 0 bases, with 10 bases lying between them. This CDR3 has 15 amino acids. Germline V gene data show CDR1 as KGHDR and CDR2 as SFDVKD. The CDR3 sequence is CATSAGRSSYNEQFF. CDR3 sequence (DNA): TGTGCCACCAGTGCGGGGAGGAGCTCCTACAATGAGCAGTTCTTC.

This clone was found once. The rearrangement joins TRBV24-1 to TRBJ2-5; TRBD2 might be the D (5 bases). V lost 9 bases and J 0 bases, leaving 13 bases between the germline ends. The CDR3 spans 14 residues. Germline lookup yields CDR1 KGHDR and CDR2 SFDVKD. The CDR3 DNA reads as TGTGCCACCGGAGAGGGTGCCTACCAAGAGACCCAGTACTTC. Encoded protein: CATGEGAYQETQYF.

This clone turned up a few times. This rearrangement joins TRBV6-5 to TRBJ1-2; 11 bases are shared with TRBD1. CDR3 length: 14 amino acids. CDR1 MNHEY and CDR2 SVGAGI come from the germline V gene. Unmatched junction bases numbered 4, after V lost 6 bases and J lost 4 bases. The CDR3 nucleotides read TGTGCCAGCAGGGACAGGGGGCGGCTCTATGGCTACACCTTC. This codes for CASRDRGRLYGYTF.

This clone was observed a single time. The chain couples TRBV29-1 to TRBJ1-1, with D possibly being TRBD1 (5 bases). Trimming left V 7 bases short and J 11 bases short, with 17 bases between. The germline V gene has CDR1 SQVTM and CDR2 ANQGSEA. The length of the CDR3 is 11 residues. The CDR3 coding sequence is TGCAGCGCCCAGGAAGGGGCTGGGGCTTTCTTT. Its protein is CSAQEGAGAFF.